Following are 11 T cell receptor beta chains from one sample sequenced in a study of neurological immune-mediated disorders. TCRdb independently ran MiXCR on the 5' RACE reads; one entry per CDR3 protein. The sample records tens of thousands of distinct CDR3 sequences, under 6.5% being singletons. Sequenced: CD4+ T cells from blood. Receptor source: a woman aged 40 to 50 in good health.

This clonotype showed up many times. The chain combines TRBV3-1 with TRBJ1-2, with D unclear. Germline loops: CDR1 LGHDT, CDR2 YNNKEL (reference sequence). The CDR3 contains 13 residues. The V end lost 0 bases, the J end lost 5 bases, and 7 bases lay between the germline ends. CDR3 amino acids: CASSQDKRYGYTF. The CDR3 coding sequence is TGTGCCAGCAGCCAAGATAAACGGTATGGCTACACCTTC.

To note about this clonotype: A single base separates this from a much larger clone, so it may be a read error. The chain links TRBV28 to TRBJ1-6; no definite D call. This CDR3 spans 13 amino acids. Looked up from germline, CDR1 is MDHEN and CDR2 is SYDVKM. Here the CDR3 DNA reads TGTGCCAGCAGTTTAACTTATAATTCACACCTCCACTTT. Amino acids: CASSLTYNSHLHF.

Ten or more counts support this clonotype. The gene calls are TRBV5-1 and TRBJ2-2; D gene uncertain. This CDR3 has 14 residues. The V end lost 0 bases, the J end lost 4 bases, and 7 bases lay between the germline ends. CDR1 and CDR2 (germline): SGHRS, YFSETQ. CDR3 in amino acids: CASSLALGTGELFF. Written as DNA, the CDR3 is TGCGCCAGCAGCTTGGCCCTGGGCACCGGGGAGCTGTTTTTT. Drawing the rest from reference TRBV5-1 and TRBJ2-2, the complete variable domain is KAGVTQTPRYLIKTRGQQVTLSCSPISGHRSVSWYQQTPGQGLQFLFEYFSETQRNKGNFPGRFSGRQFSNSRSEMNVSTLELGDSALYLCASSLALGTGELFFGEGSRLTVL.

This clonotype was counted many times. The chain is built from TRBV6-2 or TRBV6-3 and TRBJ2-7, with TRBD1 identical over 7 bases. The germline V gene has CDR1 MNHEY and CDR2 SVGEGT. V lost 6 bases to trimming and J lost 5 bases; unmatched junction nucleotides: 10. The CDR3 is 14 amino acids. CDR3 amino acids: CASRLNRGRNEQYF. The DNA for the CDR3 is TGTGCCAGCAGGCTGAACAGGGGACGCAACGAGCAGTACTTC.

Ten or more counts support this clonotype. The CDR3 protein is CASSAPGQDGWELARSYEQYF. In nucleotides, the CDR3 is TGTGCCAGCAGCGCCCCTGGACAGGACGGATGGGAGCTAGCGAGAAGCTACGAGCAGTACTTC. The chain joins TRBV7-9 to TRBJ2-7; TRBD1 might be the D (7 bases). In germline, CDR1 is SEHNR, CDR2 FQNEAQ (reference sequence). The CDR3 sequence is 21 residues long. V lost 5 bases and J 3 bases, leaving 35 bases between the germline ends.

This clonotype was detected a few times. The chain employs TRBV19 and TRBJ2-6; 8 positions agree with TRBD1. Germline V gives CDR1 LNHDA, CDR2 SQIVND (reference sequence). J lost 4 bases, V lost 2 bases, and 10 bases had no gene match. This CDR3 has 18 residues. The CDR3 is CASSIKDRAVRGANVLTF. CDR3 DNA sequence: TGTGCCAGTAGTATAAAGGACAGGGCAGTGAGAGGGGCCAACGTCCTGACTTTC.

The V and J genes are TRBV6-1 and TRBJ2-1; 11 bases align to TRBD2. Germline V gene sequence: CDR1 MNHNS, CDR2 SASEGT. The CDR3 contains 15 residues. Trimming cost V 2 bases and J 8 bases; bases outside gene matches: 5. The CDR3, as DNA: TGTGCCAGCAGTGAACGTAGCGGGAGGGCCGATGAGCAGTTCTTC. Translation: CASSERSGRADEQFF.

This clonotype was counted at least ten times. This chain's CDR3 is CASSLRVGTEAFF. The CDR3 nucleotides are TGTGCCAGCAGTTTGAGGGTGGGGACTGAAGCTTTCTTT. The J gene is TRBJ1-1, the V gene TRBV12-3 or TRBV12-4, with no clear D. Between the trimmed V and J ends, which lost 3 bases and 5 bases, there was a span of 10 bases. This CDR3 contains 13 residues.

In its sample, this clonotype was seen many times. The genes are TRBV6-6 and TRBJ2-5; no reliable D call. Trimming took off 5 bases at V and 5 bases at J, with 9 bases between the two ends. Germline CDR1 reads MNHNY; CDR2 reads SVGAGI (reference sequence). The CDR3 covers 12 residues. The CDR3 bases are TGTGCCAGCAGTCCGGAACACGAGACCCAGTACTTC. It codes for CASSPEHETQYF.

This clonotype was found many times. The CDR3 protein is CASSYGTSGSYNEQFF. CDR3 DNA: TGTGCCAGCAGCTATGGGACTAGCGGCTCCTACAATGAGCAGTTCTTC. The V call is TRBV5-5, the J call TRBJ2-1, with 11 nucleotides matching TRBD2. The CDR3 consists of 16 residues. Germline values: CDR1 SGHKS, CDR2 YYEKEE (reference sequence). V was pared by 3 bases and J by 0 bases, with 2 bases of the junction left unmatched.

Many counts were recorded for this clonotype. V is TRBV5-1 and J is TRBJ2-2; possibly TRBD1 or TRBD2 for D (5 bases each). The germline V and J ends were trimmed by 5 bases and 5 bases, with 19 bases remaining between them. The CDR3 length is 16 residues. CDR1 is SGHRS and CDR2 is YFSETQ in the germline V gene. The CDR3 here is CASSGVGDARTGELFF. The CDR3 coding sequence is TGCGCCAGCAGTGGGGTCGGGGACGCTAGGACCGGGGAGCTGTTTTTT.